One sample yielded the 9 T cell receptor beta chains listed below, sequenced in a study of prognosis after radiotherapy for stage I lung cancer. TCR beta CDR3 amplification from genomic DNA was performed by two-round multiplex PCR. First-round PCR amplification was performed with primers specific to each TRBV and TRBJ gene. TCRdb re-analysed the multiplex PCR reads in MiXCR, keeping a single row per CDR3 protein. The top ten clones hold roughly 43% of a sample with fewer than 20,000 distinct CDR3 sequences, around 44% of them seen once. Sequencing was performed on PBMCs, taken before or after stereotactic body radiation therapy (not recorded which). The source of these receptors is a donor over 45 with non-small cell lung cancer.

This clonotype has at least ten counts. This sequence joins TRBV10-3 and TRBJ2-7, with 11 bases that match TRBD2. Germline V gene data show CDR1 as ENHRY and CDR2 as SYGVKD. This CDR3 has 14 amino acids. V lost 4 bases and J lost 3; bases outside the gene matches: 2. The DNA for the CDR3 is TGTGCCATCAGTGTTAGCGGGGGGGGCTACGAGCAGTACTTC. This translates into CAISVSGGGYEQYF.

This clonotype was counted at least ten times. The gene calls are TRBV20-1 and TRBJ2-1; D tentatively reads TRBD1 or TRBD2 (6 bases each). CDR1 and CDR2 (germline): DFQATT, SNEGSKA (reference sequence). CDR3 length equals 16 residues. With 6 bases removed from V and 6 bases from J, the gap between germline ends came to 24 bases. For the CDR3, the DNA is TGCAGTGCCGGGGGCCCGTCCGATAGTCTAGGCAATGAGCAGTTCTTC. This codes for CSAGGPSDSLGNEQFF.

Ten or more counts support this clonotype. This chain uses TRBV28 with TRBJ2-5; weak D call: TRBD2 (6 bases). The V gene's germline CDR1 is MDHEN and CDR2 SYDVKM. The CDR3 contains 14 residues. The V gene lost 1 base and the J gene lost 3 bases, with 9 bases spanning the gap. The CDR3 here is CASSLSGLKETQYF. CDR3 coding DNA: TGTGCCAGCAGTTTATCGGGACTTAAAGAGACCCAGTACTTC.

The V call is TRBV7-8, the J call TRBJ1-2; TRBD1 is a possible D gene (5 bases). The CDR3 has 13 residues. Germline values: CDR1 SGHVS, CDR2 FQNEAQ. Deletions cut 5 bases from V and 4 bases from J, with 11 bases between. Here the CDR3 DNA reads TGTGCCAGCAGCCAAAGGACAACCTATGGCTACACCTTC. This encodes CASSQRTTYGYTF.

The chain recombines TRBV7-9 with TRBJ1-6; weak D call: TRBD1 (5 bases). The germline V gene has CDR1 SEHNR and CDR2 FQNEAQ (reference sequence). V was clipped by 0 bases and J by 10 bases, with 13 bases between them. The CDR3 sequence is 15 residues long. CDR3 loop: CASSLASRGMSPLHF. The CDR3 bases are TGTGCCAGCAGCTTAGCGTCCCGGGGGATGTCACCCCTCCACTTT.

This clonotype was counted at least ten times. The chain is built from TRBV5-1 and TRBJ2-5, with 9 bases identical to TRBD1. The J segment lost 5 bases and the V segment lost 4 bases, leaving 15 bases of the junction unmatched. Germline V gene lookup returns CDR1 SGHRS and CDR2 YFSETQ. The CDR3 contains 17 residues. The CDR3 loop is CASSLGTGLDDVETQYF. Here the CDR3 DNA reads TGCGCCAGCAGCCTCGGGACAGGGCTTGATGATGTTGAGACCCAGTACTTC.

Many counts were recorded for this clonotype. The genes are TRBV29-1 and TRBJ2-2, with a tentative D call TRBD1 (6 bases). The CDR3 is 12 amino acids. CDR1 SQVTM and CDR2 ANQGSEA come from the germline V gene. Trimming removed 6 bases at V and 8 bases at J, with 13 bases between. The CDR3 here is CSVGAPGGELFF. CDR3 nucleotides: TGCAGCGTGGGGGCACCGGGAGGGGAGCTGTTTTTT.

This clonotype occurred many times. The chain has TRBV6-4 and TRBJ2-5; 8 bases match TRBD2. The CDR3 is made up of 15 amino acids. Germline V gene sequence: CDR1 MRHNA, CDR2 SNTAGT. Trimming cost V 3 bases and J 2 bases; bases outside gene matches: 5. CDR3 bases: TGTGCCAGCAGTGAAATAGCGGGGACTCAAGAGACCCAGTACTTC. It yields the protein CASSEIAGTQETQYF.

This clonotype was picked up a small number of times. The J gene is TRBJ2-5, the V gene TRBV25-1; TRBD1 might be the D (6 bases). Trimming stripped 2 bases from V and 2 bases from J, with 15 bases between. This CDR3 spans 16 amino acids. CDR1 is MGHDK, CDR2 SYGVNS, per germline. CDR3 sequence reads: CASSELRDKAQETQYF. The CDR3 DNA reads TGTGCCAGCAGTGAACTCAGGGACAAAGCTCAAGAGACCCAGTACTTC.